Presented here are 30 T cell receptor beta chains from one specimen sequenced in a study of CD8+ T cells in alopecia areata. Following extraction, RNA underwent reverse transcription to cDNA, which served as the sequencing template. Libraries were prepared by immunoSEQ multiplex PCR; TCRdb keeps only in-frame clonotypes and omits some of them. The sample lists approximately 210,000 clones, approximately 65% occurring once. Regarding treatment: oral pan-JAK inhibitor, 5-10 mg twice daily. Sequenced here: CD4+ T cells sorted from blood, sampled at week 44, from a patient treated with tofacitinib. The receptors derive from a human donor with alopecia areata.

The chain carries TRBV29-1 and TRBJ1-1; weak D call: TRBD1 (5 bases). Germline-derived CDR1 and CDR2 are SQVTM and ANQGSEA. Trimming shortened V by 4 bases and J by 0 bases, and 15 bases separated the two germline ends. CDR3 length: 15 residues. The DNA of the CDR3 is TGCAGCGTTGGGGAACGGGGAGGGGTGAACACTGAAGCTTTCTTT. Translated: CSVGERGGVNTEAFF. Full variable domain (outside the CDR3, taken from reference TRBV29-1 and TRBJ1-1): SAVISQKPSRDICQRGTSLTIQCQVDSQVTMMFWYRQQPGQSLTLIATANQGSEATYESGFVIDKFPISRPNLTFSTLTVSNMSPEDSSIYLCSVGERGGVNTEAFFGQGTRLTVV.

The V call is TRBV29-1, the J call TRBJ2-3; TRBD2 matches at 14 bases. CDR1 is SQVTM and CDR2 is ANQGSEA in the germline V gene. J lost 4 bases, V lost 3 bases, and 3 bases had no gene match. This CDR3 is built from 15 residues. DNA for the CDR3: TGCAGCGTTGAGGGACTAGCGGGGGTACCAGATACGCAGTATTTT. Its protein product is CSVEGLAGVPDTQYF.

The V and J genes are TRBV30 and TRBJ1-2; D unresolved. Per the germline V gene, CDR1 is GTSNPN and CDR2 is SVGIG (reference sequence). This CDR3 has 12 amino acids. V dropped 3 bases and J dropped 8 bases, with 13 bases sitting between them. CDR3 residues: CAWRVPLNGYTF. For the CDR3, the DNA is TGTGCCTGGAGGGTACCCCTGAACGGCTACACCTTC.

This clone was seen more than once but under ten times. CDR3: CASSRSVEAFF. CDR3 sequence (DNA): TGTGCCAGCAGCCGCTCGGTTGAAGCTTTCTTT. The chain recombines TRBV5-6 with TRBJ1-1; no clear D. This CDR3 comprises 11 residues. Germline-derived CDR1 and CDR2 are SGHDT and YYEEEE. Trimming removed 4 bases from V and 7 bases from J, with 8 bases in between.

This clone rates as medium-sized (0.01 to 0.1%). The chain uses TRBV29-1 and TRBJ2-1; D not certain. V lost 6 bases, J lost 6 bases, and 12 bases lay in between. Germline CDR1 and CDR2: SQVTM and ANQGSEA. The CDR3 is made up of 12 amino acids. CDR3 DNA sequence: TGCAGCGTACGTCAAGCCTCCAATGAGCAGTTCTTC. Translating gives CSVRQASNEQFF.

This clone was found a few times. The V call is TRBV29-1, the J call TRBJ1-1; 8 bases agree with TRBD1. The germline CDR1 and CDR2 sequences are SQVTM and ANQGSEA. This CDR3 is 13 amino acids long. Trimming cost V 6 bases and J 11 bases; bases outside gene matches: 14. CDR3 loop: CSVDLGQGTSAFF. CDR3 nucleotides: TGCAGCGTCGACCTCGGACAGGGTACGTCTGCTTTCTTT.

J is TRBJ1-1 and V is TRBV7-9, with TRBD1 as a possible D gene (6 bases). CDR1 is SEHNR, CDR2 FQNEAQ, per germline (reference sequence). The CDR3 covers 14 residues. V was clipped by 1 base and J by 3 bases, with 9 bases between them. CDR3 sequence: CASSLEQGYTEAFF. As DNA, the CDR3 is TGTGCCAGCAGCTTAGAACAGGGCTACACTGAAGCTTTCTTT.

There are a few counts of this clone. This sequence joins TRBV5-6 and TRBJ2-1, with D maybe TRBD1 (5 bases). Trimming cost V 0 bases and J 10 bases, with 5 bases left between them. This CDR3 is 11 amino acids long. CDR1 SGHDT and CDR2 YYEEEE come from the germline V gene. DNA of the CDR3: TGTGCCAGCAGCTTGGAGGGGGAGCAGTTCTTC. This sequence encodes CASSLEGEQFF.

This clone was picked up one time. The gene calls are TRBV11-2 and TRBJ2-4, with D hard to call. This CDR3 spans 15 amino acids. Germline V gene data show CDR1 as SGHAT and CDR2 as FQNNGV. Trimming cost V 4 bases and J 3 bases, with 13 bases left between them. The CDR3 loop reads CASSSLPTVKNIQYF. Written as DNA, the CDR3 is TGTGCCAGCAGCTCCCTCCCGACGGTCAAAAACATTCAGTACTTC.

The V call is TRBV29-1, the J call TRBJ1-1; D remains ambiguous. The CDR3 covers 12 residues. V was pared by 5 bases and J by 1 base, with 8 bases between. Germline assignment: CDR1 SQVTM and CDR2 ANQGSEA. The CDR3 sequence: CSVRPPNTEAFF. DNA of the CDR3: TGCAGCGTTAGACCGCCGAACACTGAAGCTTTCTTT.

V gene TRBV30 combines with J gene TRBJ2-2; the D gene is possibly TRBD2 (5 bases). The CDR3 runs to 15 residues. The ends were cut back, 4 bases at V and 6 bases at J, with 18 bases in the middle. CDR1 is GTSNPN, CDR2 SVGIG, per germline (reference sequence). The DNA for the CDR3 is TGTGCCTGGACCTCTGGGAGCGCAGGCGCCGGGGAGCTGTTTTTT. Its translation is CAWTSGSAGAGELFF.

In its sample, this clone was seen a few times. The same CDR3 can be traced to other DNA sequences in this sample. The CDR3 spells CAWDRQGGTEAFF. In DNA, the CDR3 is TGTGCCTGGGACCGACAGGGAGGGACTGAAGCTTTCTTT. V and J are TRBV30 and TRBJ1-1; 7 bases match TRBD1. The junction had 8 bases not matched to a gene; V was cut back by 5 bases and J by 5 bases. Germline-derived CDR1 and CDR2 are GTSNPN and SVGIG (reference sequence). This CDR3 spans 13 amino acids.

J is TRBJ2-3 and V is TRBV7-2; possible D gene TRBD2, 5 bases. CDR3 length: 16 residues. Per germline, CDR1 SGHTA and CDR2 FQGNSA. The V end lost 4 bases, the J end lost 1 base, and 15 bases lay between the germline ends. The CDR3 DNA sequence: TGTGCCAGCAGCTGGCTGGCGGGTGACCGCACAGATACGCAGTATTTT. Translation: CASSWLAGDRTDTQYF.

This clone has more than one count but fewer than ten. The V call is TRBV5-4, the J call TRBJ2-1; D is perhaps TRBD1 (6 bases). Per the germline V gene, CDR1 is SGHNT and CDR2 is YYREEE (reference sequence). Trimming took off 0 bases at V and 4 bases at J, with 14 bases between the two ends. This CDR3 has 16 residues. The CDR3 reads CASSLGAQGFYNEQFF. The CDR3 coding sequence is TGTGCCAGCAGCTTGGGGGCACAGGGTTTTTACAATGAGCAGTTCTTC.

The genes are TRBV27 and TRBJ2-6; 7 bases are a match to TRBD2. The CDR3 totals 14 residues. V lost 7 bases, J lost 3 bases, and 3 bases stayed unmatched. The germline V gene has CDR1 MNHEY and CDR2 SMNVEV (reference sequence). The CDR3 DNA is TGTGCCAGCAAGCGGGGTGGTGGGGCCAACGTCCTGACTTTC. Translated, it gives CASKRGGGANVLTF.

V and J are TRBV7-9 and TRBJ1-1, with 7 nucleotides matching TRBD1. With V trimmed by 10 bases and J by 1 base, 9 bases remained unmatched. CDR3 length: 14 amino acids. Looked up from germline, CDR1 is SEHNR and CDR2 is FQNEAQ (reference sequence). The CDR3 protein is CATEVGQRNTEAFF. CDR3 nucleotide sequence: TGTGCCACCGAGGTGGGACAGCGGAACACTGAAGCTTTCTTT.

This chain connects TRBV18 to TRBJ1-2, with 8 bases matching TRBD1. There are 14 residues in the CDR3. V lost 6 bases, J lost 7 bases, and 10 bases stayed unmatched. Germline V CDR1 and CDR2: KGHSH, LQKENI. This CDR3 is CASSTGTGLVGYTF. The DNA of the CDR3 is TGTGCCAGCTCTACCGGGACAGGACTGGTTGGCTACACCTTC.

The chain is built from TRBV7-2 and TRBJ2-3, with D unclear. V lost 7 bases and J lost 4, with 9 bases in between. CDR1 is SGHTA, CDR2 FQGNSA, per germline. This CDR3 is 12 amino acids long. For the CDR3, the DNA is TGTGCCAGCATCGCCCGGGCAGATACGCAGTATTTT. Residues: CASIARADTQYF. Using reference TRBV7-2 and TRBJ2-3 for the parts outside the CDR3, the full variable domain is GAGVSQSPSNKVTEKGKDVELRCDPISGHTALYWYRQSLGQGLEFLIYFQGNSAPDKSGLPSDRFSAERTGGSVSTLTIQRTQQEDSAVYLCASIARADTQYFGPGTRLTVL.

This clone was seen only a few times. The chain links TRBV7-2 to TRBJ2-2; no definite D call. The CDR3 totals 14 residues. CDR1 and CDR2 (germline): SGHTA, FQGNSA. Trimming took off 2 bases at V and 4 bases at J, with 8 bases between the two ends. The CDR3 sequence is CASSLLPPTGELFF. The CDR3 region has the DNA TGTGCCAGCAGCTTACTGCCCCCCACCGGGGAGCTGTTTTTT.

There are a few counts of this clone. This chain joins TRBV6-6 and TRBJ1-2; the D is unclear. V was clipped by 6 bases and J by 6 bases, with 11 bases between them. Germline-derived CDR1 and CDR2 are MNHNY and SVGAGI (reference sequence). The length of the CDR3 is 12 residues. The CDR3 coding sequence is TGTGCCAGCAGAGGAAAGATGGATGGCTACACCTTC. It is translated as CASRGKMDGYTF.

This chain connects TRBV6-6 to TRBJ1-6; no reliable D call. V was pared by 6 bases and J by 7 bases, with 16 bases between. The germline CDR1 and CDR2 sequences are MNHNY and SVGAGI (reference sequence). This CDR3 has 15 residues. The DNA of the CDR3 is TGTGCCAGCAGCCCGCCGGGAGGTCTCAATTCACCCCTCCACTTT. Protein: CASSPPGGLNSPLHF.

This chain's CDR3 is CAWKEGAKGSPLHF. CDR3 nucleotides: TGTGCCTGGAAGGAGGGGGCGAAGGGTTCACCCCTCCACTTT. The chain links TRBV30 to TRBJ1-6, with 7 nucleotides matching TRBD1. This CDR3 has 14 amino acids. From germline, CDR1 is GTSNPN and CDR2 SVGIG (reference sequence). J gave up 9 bases and V 4 bases, and 9 bases lay outside the gene matches.

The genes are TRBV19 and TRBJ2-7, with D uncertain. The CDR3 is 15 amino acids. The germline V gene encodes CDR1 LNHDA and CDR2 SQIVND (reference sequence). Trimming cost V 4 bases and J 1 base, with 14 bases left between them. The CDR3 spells CASSTSLGLSYEQYF. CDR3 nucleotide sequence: TGTGCCAGTAGTACCAGTTTGGGATTGTCCTACGAGCAGTACTTC.

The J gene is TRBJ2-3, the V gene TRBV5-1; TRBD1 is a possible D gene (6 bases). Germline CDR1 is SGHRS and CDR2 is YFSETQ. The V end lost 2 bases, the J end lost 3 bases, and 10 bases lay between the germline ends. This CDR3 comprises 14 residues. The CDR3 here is CASSLLQGTDTQYF. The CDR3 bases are TGCGCCAGCAGCTTACTACAGGGAACAGATACGCAGTATTTT.

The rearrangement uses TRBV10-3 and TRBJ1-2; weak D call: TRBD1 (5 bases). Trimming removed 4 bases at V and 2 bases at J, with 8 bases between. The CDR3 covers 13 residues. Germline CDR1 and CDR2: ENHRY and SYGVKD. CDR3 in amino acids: CAISATENYGYTF. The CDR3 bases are TGTGCCATCAGTGCGACAGAGAACTATGGCTACACCTTC.

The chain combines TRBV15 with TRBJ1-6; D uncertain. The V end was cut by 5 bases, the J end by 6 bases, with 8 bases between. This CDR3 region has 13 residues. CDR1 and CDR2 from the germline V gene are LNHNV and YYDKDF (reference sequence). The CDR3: CATSPRTNSPLHF. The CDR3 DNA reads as TGTGCCACCAGCCCAAGAACTAATTCACCCCTCCACTTT.

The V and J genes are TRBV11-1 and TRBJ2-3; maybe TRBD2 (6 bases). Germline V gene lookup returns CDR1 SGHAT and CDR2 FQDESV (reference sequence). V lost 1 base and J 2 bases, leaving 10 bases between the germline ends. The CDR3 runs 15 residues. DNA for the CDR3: TGTGCCAGCAGCTTAGGCGCGGGGCCCACAGATACGCAGTATTTT. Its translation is CASSLGAGPTDTQYF.

As DNA, the CDR3 is TGCAGCGGAGGACTAGCTGTGGCTAACAATGAGCAGTTCTTC. Protein product: CSGGLAVANNEQFF. V gene TRBV29-1 combines with J gene TRBJ2-1; 8 bases agree with TRBD2. This CDR3 contains 14 residues. The ends lost 7 bases at V and 5 bases at J; junction bases unmatched: 10. Looked up from germline, CDR1 is SQVTM and CDR2 is ANQGSEA.

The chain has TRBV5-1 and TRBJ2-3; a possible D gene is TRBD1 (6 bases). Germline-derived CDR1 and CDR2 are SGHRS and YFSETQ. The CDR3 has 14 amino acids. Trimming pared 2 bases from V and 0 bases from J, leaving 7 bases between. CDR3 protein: CASSLQGSTDTQYF. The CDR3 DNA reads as TGCGCCAGCAGCTTACAGGGAAGCACAGATACGCAGTATTTT.

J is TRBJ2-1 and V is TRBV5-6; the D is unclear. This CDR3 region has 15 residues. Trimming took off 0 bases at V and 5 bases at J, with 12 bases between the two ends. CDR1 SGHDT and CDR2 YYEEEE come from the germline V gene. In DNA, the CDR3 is TGTGCCAGCAGCTTGGGTACGCTCCCCCACAATGAGCAGTTCTTC. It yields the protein CASSLGTLPHNEQFF.